This TCR beta chain comes out of a study of T cell repertoires in cytomegalovirus infection. The overall study: From public TCR beta signatures came an indication of both CMV infection and matching HLA type.

This clonotype has a handful of counts. What it recognizes is unknown. TCRdb re-called the reads through MiXCR, storing one row per CDR3 protein. The data contain about 500,000 distinct CDR3 sequences, 33% of them singletons. This CDR3 comprises 13 residues. The germline CDR1 and CDR2 sequences are MNHEY and SVGEGT. The V end lost 9 bases, the J end lost 0 bases, and 9 bases lay between the germline ends. Study-level findings and limits: The response measured ex vivo was dominated by TCR beta clonotypes (HLA-C-restricted and CMV-specific).

The clonotype was recovered from a human donor in good health (CMV status not recorded). Some clones in this sample may be carry-over from other donors' samples. Sequenced here: cultured PBMCs, sampled from culture after CMV antigen stimulation. This chain links TRBV6-2 or TRBV6-3 with TRBJ2-1, with D perhaps TRBD2 (5 bases). The CDR3 here is CASWTFSYNEQFF. Here the CDR3 DNA reads TGTGCCAGTTGGACTTTCTCCTACAATGAGCAGTTCTTC.